One and the same sample provided the 19 T cell receptor beta chains below, sequenced in a study of a mutant IDH1 vaccine in newly diagnosed glioma. Time point: week 47, end of study. Each dose delivered 300 ug of mutant IDH1 20-mer peptide subcutaneously with imiquimod. This table comes from immunoSEQ multiplex PCR, and its TCRdb copy is limited to in-frame clones, with some not included. Of under 60,000 clones in the sample, 60% to 85% were seen once. Their target antigens are unknown. The starting material was PBMCs, obtained from a glioma patient whose treatment included an IDH1 peptide vaccine. The receptors derive from a woman between 40 and 55 years old with glioma. Some clones in this sample may be carry-over from other donors' samples.

The chain employs TRBV7-3 and TRBJ1-2; D not resolved. Per the germline V gene, CDR1 is SGHTA and CDR2 is FQGTGA. V lost 5 bases and J lost 3, with 10 bases in between. The CDR3 totals 13 residues. The CDR3, as DNA: TGTGCCAGCAGCCCCCGTGGAGACTATGGCTACACCTTC. Protein product: CASSPRGDYGYTF.

The CDR3 DNA follows: TGTGCCAGCAGCCAAGGACAGGGATTTGACACCGGGGAGCTGTTTTTT. Translation: CASSQGQGFDTGELFF. The V gene is TRBV5-6, the J gene TRBJ2-2; 8 nucleotides line up with TRBD1. V lost 4 bases, J lost 3 bases, and 8 bases stayed unmatched. The CDR3 has 16 amino acids. Germline CDR1 reads SGHDT; CDR2 reads YYEEEE.

J is TRBJ1-2 and V is TRBV29-1; 8 nucleotides match TRBD1. CDR3 length equals 14 residues. Germline-derived CDR1 and CDR2 are SQVTM and ANQGSEA. V was pared by 0 bases and J by 1 base, with 1 base of the junction left unmatched. CDR3 nucleotides: TGCAGCGTTGAAGAGGGACAGGTTAACTATGGCTACACCTTC. It is translated as CSVEEGQVNYGYTF.

This clone was seen a single time. This chain links TRBV11-3 with TRBJ2-2; TRBD1 matches 9 bases. After removal of 3 bases from V and 3 bases from J, the junction contained 5 bases not matched to a gene. Germline lookup yields CDR1 SGHNT and CDR2 YENEEA. The CDR3 sequence is 16 residues long. CDR3 sequence: CASSFAGQGHTGELFF. The CDR3, as DNA: TGTGCCAGCAGCTTTGCGGGACAGGGTCACACCGGGGAGCTGTTTTTT.

The chain recombines TRBV6-5 with TRBJ2-7, with D perhaps being TRBD1 or TRBD2 (5 bases each). Per germline, CDR1 MNHEY and CDR2 SVGAGI. The CDR3 extends over 14 amino acids. Trimming removed 0 bases from V and 5 bases from J, with 11 bases in between. The DNA for the CDR3 is TGTGCCAGCAGTTACTCGAGGGCAGGGCACGAGCAGTACTTC. Residues: CASSYSRAGHEQYF.

CDR3 sequence: CASSPTGSSTDTQYF. CDR3 nucleotides: TGTGCCAGCAGTCCGACAGGATCTAGCACAGATACGCAGTATTTT. The V and J genes are TRBV9 and TRBJ2-3; possible D gene TRBD1, 6 bases. Trimming cost V 5 bases and J 0 bases, with 13 bases left between them. In germline, CDR1 is SGDLS, CDR2 YYNGEE. CDR3 length: 15 residues.

V and J are TRBV5-6 and TRBJ2-7; 7 bases map to TRBD2. The germline V gene encodes CDR1 SGHDT and CDR2 YYEEEE. The CDR3 covers 13 residues. V gave up 2 bases and J gave up 9 bases; unmatched junction bases: 8. CDR3 DNA: TGTGCCAGCAGCTTCGGGACGGGGGGTACGCAGTACTTC. Amino acids: CASSFGTGGTQYF.

In this sample, this clone turned up many times. The rearrangement joins TRBV5-1 to TRBJ2-7, with 7 positions matching TRBD1. This CDR3 contains 14 residues. In germline, CDR1 is SGHRS, CDR2 YFSETQ. The V gene end was trimmed by 4 bases and the J gene end by 2 bases; junction bases not matched to a gene: 6. The DNA for the CDR3 is TGCGCCAGCAGCATGACAGGGATTCCCTACGAGCAGTACTTC. This gives the protein CASSMTGIPYEQYF. The variable domain in full, with the rest retrieved from reference TRBV5-1 and TRBJ2-7, is KAGVTQTPRYLIKTRGQQVTLSCSPISGHRSVSWYQQTPGQGLQFLFEYFSETQRNKGNFPGRFSGRQFSNSRSEMNVSTLELGDSALYLCASSMTGIPYEQYFGPGTRLTVT.

V gene TRBV7-9 combines with J gene TRBJ1-2, with 8 bases that match TRBD1. Germline V gives CDR1 SEHNR, CDR2 FQNEAQ (reference sequence). The CDR3 loop spans 15 amino acids. Unmatched junction bases numbered 2, after V lost 1 base and J lost 1 base. The CDR3 coding sequence is TGTGCCAGCAGCTTAGACAGGGGGTTTAACTATGGCTACACCTTC. Translated, it gives CASSLDRGFNYGYTF.

The chain has TRBV19 and TRBJ1-1; TRBD1 matches 8 bases. CDR3 size: 13 residues. Losses at the gene ends were 4 bases for V and 4 bases for J; bases not matched to a gene: 2. Germline V gene lookup returns CDR1 LNHDA and CDR2 SQIVND (reference sequence). The CDR3 nucleotides are TGTGCCAGTAGTACAGGACAGGGCACTGAAGCTTTCTTT. Encoded protein: CASSTGQGTEAFF. Full variable domain (outside the CDR3, taken from reference TRBV19 and TRBJ1-1): DGGITQSPKYLFRKEGQNVTLSCEQNLNHDAMYWYRQDPGQGLRLIYYSQIVNDFQKGDIAEGYSVSREKKESFPLTVTSAQKNPTAFYLCASSTGQGTEAFFGQGTRLTVV.

This sequence joins TRBV7-8 and TRBJ2-2, with TRBD2 identical over 14 bases. This CDR3 has 19 residues. V was pared by 5 bases and J by 2 bases, with 10 bases of the junction left unmatched. The germline V gene has CDR1 SGHVS and CDR2 FQNEAQ. The CDR3 reads CASSAGLAGAPLNTGELFF. The CDR3 DNA reads TGTGCCAGCAGCGCGGGACTAGCGGGGGCCCCCTTAAACACCGGGGAGCTGTTTTTT. Full variable domain (rest looked up from reference TRBV7-8 and TRBJ2-2): GAGVSQSPRYKVAKRGQDVALRCDPISGHVSLFWYQQALGQGPEFLTYFQNEAQLDKSGLPSDRFFAERPEGSVSTLKIQRTQQEDSAVYLCASSAGLAGAPLNTGELFFGEGSRLTVL.

This clone appeared once. The V and J genes are TRBV5-4 and TRBJ2-3; TRBD2 aligns across 12 bases. The V gene's germline CDR1 is SGHNT and CDR2 YYREEE (reference sequence). The CDR3 extends over 16 amino acids. With 3 bases clipped from V and 6 bases from J, the junction kept 8 bases outside the gene matches. This CDR3 is CASSSSSGGVWDTQYF. DNA for the CDR3: TGTGCCAGCAGCTCTTCTAGCGGGGGGGTCTGGGATACGCAGTATTTT.

The V call is TRBV7-2, the J call TRBJ2-7, with 8 bases matching TRBD2. This CDR3 has 17 residues. With V trimmed by 1 base and J by 7 bases, 15 bases remained unmatched. In germline, CDR1 is SGHTA, CDR2 FQGNSA. CDR3 sequence: CASSLEVGSGESGEQYF. The DNA for the CDR3 is TGTGCCAGCAGCTTAGAAGTAGGTAGCGGGGAGTCAGGGGAGCAGTACTTC.

This sequence joins TRBV5-8 and TRBJ1-1, with D unresolved. CDR3 length: 17 amino acids. Trimming pared 2 bases from V and 10 bases from J, leaving 27 bases between. Germline loops: CDR1 SGHTS, CDR2 YDEGEE. The CDR3 reads CASSFGRERFLLLGAFF. The CDR3 bases are TGTGCCAGCAGCTTCGGGCGGGAGCGATTTCTATTACTGGGAGCTTTCTTT.

V usage is TRBV2 and J usage is TRBJ1-1, with D tentatively TRBD1 (6 bases). CDR1 is SNHLY and CDR2 is FYNNEI in the germline V gene. V was clipped by 5 bases and J by 8 bases, with 15 bases between them. The CDR3 runs to 13 residues. CDR3 amino acids: CASSPGQYLEAFF. Here the CDR3 DNA reads TGTGCCAGCAGTCCCGGACAGTATCTAGAAGCTTTCTTT.

This clone is large (0.1 to 1%). The rearrangement links TRBV30 to TRBJ1-5, with unresolved D. Per germline, CDR1 GTSNPN and CDR2 SVGIG (reference sequence). The ends were cut back, 3 bases at V and 8 bases at J, with 14 bases in the middle. The CDR3 is made up of 13 amino acids. CDR3 nucleotide sequence: TGTGCCTGGAGCAGAGACCTAAGGGAGCCCCAGCATTTT. Encoded protein: CAWSRDLREPQHF.

The genes are TRBV4-1 and TRBJ1-1, with D tentatively TRBD1 (6 bases). Trimming took 4 bases from V and 6 from J, leaving 21 bases between them. This CDR3 has 16 amino acids. The germline V gene has CDR1 MGHRA and CDR2 YSYEKL. The CDR3 region has the DNA TGCGCCAGCAGCCTAAATCCCCTCGGGGGGCAGCCTGAAGCTTTCTTT. As protein: CASSLNPLGGQPEAFF.

The chain joins TRBV2 to TRBJ1-3; D unresolved. The CDR3 runs to 14 residues. The germline V and J ends were trimmed by 8 bases and 0 bases, with 11 bases remaining between them. Per germline, CDR1 SNHLY and CDR2 FYNNEI. The CDR3: CASQTVNSGNTIYF. DNA of the CDR3: TGTGCCAGCCAGACGGTGAACTCTGGAAACACCATATATTTT.

This clone was counted between two and nine times. The rearrangement joins TRBV9 to TRBJ1-1; maybe TRBD1 (6 bases). V was cut by 3 bases and J by 8 bases, with 11 bases left in between. CDR3 length equals 12 residues. Germline V gives CDR1 SGDLS, CDR2 YYNGEE. CDR3 DNA sequence: TGTGCCAGCAGCGCCTCCGGGACAGAAGCTTTCTTT. This codes for CASSASGTEAFF.